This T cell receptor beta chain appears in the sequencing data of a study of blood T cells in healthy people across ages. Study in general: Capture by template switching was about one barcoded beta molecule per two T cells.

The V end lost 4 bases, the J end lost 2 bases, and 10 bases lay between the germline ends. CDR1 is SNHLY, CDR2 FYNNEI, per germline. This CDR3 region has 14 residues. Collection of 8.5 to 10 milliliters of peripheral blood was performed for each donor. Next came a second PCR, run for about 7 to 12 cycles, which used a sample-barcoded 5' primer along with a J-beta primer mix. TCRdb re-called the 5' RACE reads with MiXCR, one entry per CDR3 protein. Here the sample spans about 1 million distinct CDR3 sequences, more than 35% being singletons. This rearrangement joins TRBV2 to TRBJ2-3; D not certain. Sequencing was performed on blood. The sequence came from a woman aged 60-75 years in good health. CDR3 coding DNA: TGTGCCAGCAGTGGGAAGTTCGCCACAGATACGCAGTATTTT. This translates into CASSGKFATDTQYF. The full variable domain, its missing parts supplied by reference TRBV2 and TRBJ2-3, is EPEVTQTPSHQVTQMGQEVILRCVPISNHLYFYWYRQILGQKVEFLVSFYNNEISEKSEIFDDQFSVERPDGSNFTLKIRSTKLEDSAMYFCASSGKFATDTQYFGPGTRLTVL.